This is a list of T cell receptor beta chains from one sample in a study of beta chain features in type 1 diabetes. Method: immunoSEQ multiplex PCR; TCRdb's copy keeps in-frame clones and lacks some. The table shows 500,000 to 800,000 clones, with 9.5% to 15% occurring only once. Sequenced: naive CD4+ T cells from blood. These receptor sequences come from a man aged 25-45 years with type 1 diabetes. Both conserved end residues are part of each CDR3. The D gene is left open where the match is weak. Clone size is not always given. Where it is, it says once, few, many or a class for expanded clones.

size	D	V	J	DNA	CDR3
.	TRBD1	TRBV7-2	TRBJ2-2	TGTGCCAGCAGCGCGGGACAGGGCGACACCGGGGAGCTGTTTTTT	CASSAGQGDTGELFF
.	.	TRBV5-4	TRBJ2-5	TGTGCCAGCAGCTTGCCTGGGGTAGTACAAGAGACCCAGTACTTC	CASSLPGVVQETQYF
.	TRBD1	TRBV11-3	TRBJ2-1	TGTGCCAGCGGGGACAGTTACAATGAGCAGTTCTTC	CASGDSYNEQFF
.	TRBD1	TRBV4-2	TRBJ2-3	TGTGCCAGCAGCCAGGATACAGGGGGCACAGATACGCAGTATTTT	CASSQDTGGTDTQYF
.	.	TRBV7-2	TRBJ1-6	TGTGCCAGCAGCCCCACGGTTAATTCACCCCTCCACTTT	CASSPTVNSPLHF
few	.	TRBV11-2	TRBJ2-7	TGTGCCAGCGCCCGTGGCGGGCGAGAGCAGTACTTC	CASARGGREQYF
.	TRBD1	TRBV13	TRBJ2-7	TGTGCCAGCAGCTTAGGGGACAGGGGCTACGAGCAGTACTTC	CASSLGDRGYEQYF
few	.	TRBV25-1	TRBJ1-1	TGTGCCAGCAGTGAGCTCGACGGGACTATGAACACTGAAGCTTTCTTT	CASSELDGTMNTEAFF
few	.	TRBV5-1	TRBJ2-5	TGCGCCAGCAGCTTGACCGGGGGTCAAGAGACCCAGTACTTC	CASSLTGGQETQYF
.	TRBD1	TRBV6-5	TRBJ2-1	TGTGCCAGCAAGACAGGGGGCAAGGAGCAGTTCTTC	CASKTGGKEQFF
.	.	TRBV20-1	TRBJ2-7	TGCAGTGCGCTGCAGGGGAACGAGCAGTACTTC	CSALQGNEQYF
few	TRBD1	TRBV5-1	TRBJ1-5	TGCGCCAGCATCCGGGACAGCACTCAGCCCCAGCATTTT	CASIRDSTQPQHF
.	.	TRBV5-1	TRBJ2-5	TGCGCCAGCAGCTTACGGGGGGACACCCAAGAGACCCAGTACTTC	CASSLRGDTQETQYF
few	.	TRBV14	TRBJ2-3	TGTGCCAGCAGCGTAGGCCGGACAGATACGCAGTATTTT	CASSVGRTDTQYF
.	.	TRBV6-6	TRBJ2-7	TGTGCCAGCACCCCGATCCCAGTAGGGGAGCAGTACTTC	CASTPIPVGEQYF
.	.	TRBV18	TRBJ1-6	TGTGCCAGCTCACACTCCGGGGTAGGGGGAAATTCACCCCTCCACTTT	CASSHSGVGGNSPLHF
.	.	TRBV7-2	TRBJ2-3	TGTGCCAGCAGCTTAGCGGGGGGAAAAACAGATACGCAGTATTTT	CASSLAGGKTDTQYF
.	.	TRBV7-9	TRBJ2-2	TGTGCCAGCAGGGAGACGGGGGTAGCCGGGGAGCTGTTTTTT	CASRETGVAGELFF
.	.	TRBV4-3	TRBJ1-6	TGCGCCAGCAGCCAAGTCTGGGGGTATAATTCACCCCTCCACTTT	CASSQVWGYNSPLHF
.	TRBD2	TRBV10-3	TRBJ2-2	TGTGCCATCAGGACTAGCGGAGACACCGGGGAGCTGTTTTTT	CAIRTSGDTGELFF
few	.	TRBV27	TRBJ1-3	TGTGCCAGCAGTTCCAACAGAGCCCCTGGAAACACCATATATTTT	CASSSNRAPGNTIYF
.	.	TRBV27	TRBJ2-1	TGTGCCAGCAGTTCCTCGGTTGGCACGGAGTTCTTC	CASSSSVGTEFF
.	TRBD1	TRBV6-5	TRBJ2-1	TGTGCCAGCAGTTACTCGGGACAGCTTTTTTACAATGAGCAGTTCTTC	CASSYSGQLFYNEQFF
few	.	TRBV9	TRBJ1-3	TGTGCCAGCAGCGTAGCGTCAGGACCCTCTGGAAACACCATATATTTT	CASSVASGPSGNTIYF
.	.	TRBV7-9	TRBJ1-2	TGTGCCAGCAGCTCCACTGGTCAGGGACGAGACACCTTC	CASSSTGQGRDTF